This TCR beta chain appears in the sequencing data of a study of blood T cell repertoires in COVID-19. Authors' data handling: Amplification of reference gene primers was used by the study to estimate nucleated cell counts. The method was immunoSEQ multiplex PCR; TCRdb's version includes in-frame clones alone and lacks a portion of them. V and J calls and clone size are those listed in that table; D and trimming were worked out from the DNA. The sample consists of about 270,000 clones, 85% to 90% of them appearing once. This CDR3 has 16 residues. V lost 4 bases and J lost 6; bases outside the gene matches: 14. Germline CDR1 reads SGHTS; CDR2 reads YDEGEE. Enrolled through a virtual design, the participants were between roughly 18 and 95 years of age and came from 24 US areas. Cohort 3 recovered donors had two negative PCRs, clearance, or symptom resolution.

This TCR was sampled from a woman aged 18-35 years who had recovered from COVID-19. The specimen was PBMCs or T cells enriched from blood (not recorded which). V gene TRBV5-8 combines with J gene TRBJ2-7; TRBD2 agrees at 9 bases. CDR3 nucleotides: TGTGCCAGCAGCCCCCGAGGCGGGGGGGAGTACGGCGAGCAGTACTTC. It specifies CASSPRGGGEYGEQYF.